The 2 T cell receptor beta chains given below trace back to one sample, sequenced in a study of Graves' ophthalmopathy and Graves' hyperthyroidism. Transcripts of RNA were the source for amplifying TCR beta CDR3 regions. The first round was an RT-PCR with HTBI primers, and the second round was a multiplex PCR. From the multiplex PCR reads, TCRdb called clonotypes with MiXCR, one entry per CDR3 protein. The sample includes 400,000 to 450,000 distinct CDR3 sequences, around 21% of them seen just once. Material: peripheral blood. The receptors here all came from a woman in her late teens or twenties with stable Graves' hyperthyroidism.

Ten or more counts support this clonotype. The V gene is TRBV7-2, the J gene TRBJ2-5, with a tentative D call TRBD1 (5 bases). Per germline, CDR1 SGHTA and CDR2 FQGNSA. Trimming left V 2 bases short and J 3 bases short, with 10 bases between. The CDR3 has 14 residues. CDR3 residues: CASSLLGREETQYF. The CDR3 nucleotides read TGTGCCAGCAGCTTACTCGGCAGGGAAGAGACCCAGTACTTC.

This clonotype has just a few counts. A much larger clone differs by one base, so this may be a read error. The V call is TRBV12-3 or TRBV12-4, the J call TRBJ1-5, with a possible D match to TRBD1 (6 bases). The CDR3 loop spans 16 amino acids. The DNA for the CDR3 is TGTGCCAGCAGTTATACAGGGCGCGGGGTTAGTCAGCCCCATCATTTT. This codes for CASSYTGRGVSQPHHF.